This record looks at one TCR beta chain sequence and its context. Libraries were prepared by immunoSEQ multiplex PCR; TCRdb keeps only in-frame clonotypes and omits some of them. This table holds about 400,000 clones, about 88% found once. Trimming removed 5 bases at V and 1 base at J, with 11 bases between. This CDR3 spans 15 amino acids. Germline V gene lookup returns CDR1 MDHEN and CDR2 SYDVKM. The data belong to a study of blood T cell repertoires in COVID-19. On the study more broadly: PBMCs, B-cell-depleted T cells, or T cells provided the cDNA or gDNA that made up the material.

This sequence joins TRBV28 and TRBJ1-4; TRBD1 might be the D (6 bases). This TCR was sampled from a human donor in a cohort sampled during active COVID-19. Material: peripheral blood. The CDR3 here is CASSGRTVTNEKLFF. The CDR3 coding sequence is TGTGCCAGCAGTGGCAGGACAGTAACTAATGAAAAACTGTTTTTT.